These 10 T cell receptor beta chains were sequenced from one sample in a study of T cell responses to AZD1222 COVID-19 vaccine. Sequencing used immunoSEQ multiplex PCR; TCRdb keeps in-frame clones, though not all of them. The sample carries about 150,000 clones, over 85% recorded once. Here the sequenced sample was peripheral blood, taken on day 0 of AZD1222 vaccination. Receptor source: an adult in good health.

J is TRBJ1-1 and V is TRBV10-3; a possible D gene is TRBD1 (5 bases). CDR1 is ENHRY, CDR2 SYGVKD, per germline. Trimming cost V 1 base and J 0 bases, with 9 bases left between them. The CDR3 runs to 15 residues. DNA for the CDR3: TGTGCCATCAGTGAGTTTGACAGCATGAACACTGAAGCTTTCTTT. Residues: CAISEFDSMNTEAFF.

CDR3: CASSLIGGLTTDTQYF. The CDR3 nucleotides read TGTGCCAGCAGCTTGATAGGAGGCCTTACCACAGATACGCAGTATTTT. The chain employs TRBV5-6 and TRBJ2-3, with D perhaps TRBD2 (5 bases). The germline CDR1 and CDR2 sequences are SGHDT and YYEEEE. The CDR3 consists of 16 residues. With 1 base removed from V and 2 bases from J, the gap between germline ends came to 14 bases.

The chain combines TRBV19 with TRBJ2-7, with D perhaps TRBD1 or TRBD2 (5 bases each). The CDR3 length is 13 residues. V shed 3 bases and J shed 6 bases, with 12 bases lying between them. Germline loops: CDR1 LNHDA, CDR2 SQIVND (reference sequence). The CDR3 protein is CASSIDGDREQYF. As DNA, the CDR3 is TGTGCCAGTAGTATCGACGGGGACCGCGAGCAGTACTTC.

V and J are TRBV6-2 or TRBV6-3 and TRBJ1-4; no definite D call. This CDR3 has 12 amino acids. The germline V and J ends were trimmed by 6 bases and 7 bases, with 9 bases remaining between them. Germline assignment: CDR1 MNHEY and CDR2 SVGEGT. CDR3: CASSPAGEKLFF. The CDR3 DNA is TGTGCCAGCAGCCCAGCCGGTGAAAAACTGTTTTTT.

This chain joins TRBV11-2 and TRBJ1-1; possibly TRBD1 for D (6 bases). Germline V CDR1 and CDR2: SGHAT, FQNNGV. V was shortened by 2 bases and J by 4 bases, with 11 bases between the two germline ends. The CDR3 covers 14 residues. CDR3 bases: TGTGCCAGCAGCTTACCTACAGGGAGCACTGAAGCTTTCTTT. This sequence encodes CASSLPTGSTEAFF. The whole variable domain, remainder taken from reference TRBV11-2 and TRBJ1-1, is EAGVAQSPRYKIIEKRQSVAFWCNPISGHATLYWYQQILGQGPKLLIQFQNNGVVDDSQLPKDRFSAERLKGVDSTLKIQPAKLEDSAVYLCASSLPTGSTEAFFGQGTRLTVV.

The rearrangement joins TRBV5-1 to TRBJ1-2; D ambiguous. Germline CDR1 SGHRS, CDR2 YFSETQ. V lost 4 bases and J lost 4, with 14 bases in between. The CDR3 runs 14 residues. CDR3 protein: CASSLDPASYGYTF. The CDR3 DNA reads TGCGCCAGCAGCCTAGACCCTGCTTCCTATGGCTACACCTTC.

V is TRBV20-1 and J is TRBJ2-1; D not certain. This CDR3 has 9 residues. The germline V gene has CDR1 DFQATT and CDR2 SNEGSKA (reference sequence). The CDR3 reads CNPGNEQFF. The CDR3 DNA reads TGCAACCCCGGCAATGAGCAGTTCTTC.

The V gene is TRBV21-1, the J gene TRBJ1-4. TRBV21-1 is assigned pseudogene status. The CDR3 runs to 17 residues. CDR3 DNA sequence: TGTGCCAGCAGCAAAGAGGAGGATAACCTGGCGAATGAAAAACTGTTTTTT. This gives the protein CASSKEEDNLANEKLFF.

In DNA, the CDR3 is TGTGCCAGCAGTTTATCGGCTAGCCAAGAGACCCAGTACTTC. This translates into CASSLSASQETQYF. J is TRBJ2-5 and V is TRBV28; no clear D. The CDR3 runs to 14 residues. V dropped 1 base and J dropped 1 base, with 7 bases sitting between them. The germline CDR1 and CDR2 sequences are MDHEN and SYDVKM.

The rearrangement joins TRBV5-1 to TRBJ1-1; 11 nucleotides agree with TRBD1. Looked up from germline, CDR1 is SGHRS and CDR2 is YFSETQ. V shed 4 bases and J 4 bases; nucleotides not matched to a gene: 6. This CDR3 is built from 15 residues. The CDR3 region has the DNA TGCGCCAGCAGCCCGGACAGGGGGCGGTCCACTGAAGCTTTCTTT. As protein: CASSPDRGRSTEAFF. The whole variable domain, filled in from reference TRBV5-1 and TRBJ1-1, reads KAGVTQTPRYLIKTRGQQVTLSCSPISGHRSVSWYQQTPGQGLQFLFEYFSETQRNKGNFPGRFSGRQFSNSRSEMNVSTLELGDSALYLCASSPDRGRSTEAFFGQGTRLTVV.